Shown below are 30 T cell receptor beta chains from a single sample sequenced in a study of regulatory T cells in long-lasting Graves disease. Time point: newly diagnosed GD, antithyroid drugs for less than 3 months. PBMCs were the source of the RNA used for TCR sequencing. With iRepertoire HTBI primers and Arm-PCR of CDR3 regions, TCR beta libraries were built. TCRdb processed the multiplex PCR reads anew with MiXCR; each CDR3 protein has one entry. The profile shows roughly 350,000 distinct CDR3 sequences, 15% to 20% of them singletons. The same specimen was also included in a second study, on T cells in Graves' hyperthyroidism and ophthalmopathy.

Sequences were derived from peripheral blood mononuclear cells (PBMCs), sampled at new diagnosis, from a patient treated with antithyroid drugs. Receptors originate from a man aged 40-49 years with Graves disease.

This clonotype was found many times. The genes are TRBV5-1 and TRBJ1-1; D is unresolved. The germline V gene encodes CDR1 SGHRS and CDR2 YFSETQ. The CDR3 spans 13 residues. Trimming took 0 bases from V and 2 from J, leaving 5 bases between them. CDR3 sequence reads: CASSLAYNTEAFF. CDR3 in DNA: TGCGCCAGCAGCTTGGCCTATAACACTGAAGCTTTCTTT.

This clonotype was seen many times. This chain connects TRBV7-2 to TRBJ2-5, with 7 bases aligning to TRBD2. CDR1 SGHTA and CDR2 FQGNSA come from the germline V gene. The CDR3 has 16 residues. J gave up 4 bases and V 5 bases, and 13 bases lay outside the gene matches. This CDR3 reads CASSLLGGGGGETQYF. The CDR3 DNA follows: TGTGCCAGCAGCCTACTTGGGGGGGGTGGAGGAGAGACCCAGTACTTC. Together with reference TRBV7-2 and TRBJ2-5, the CDR3 gives the full variable domain: GAGVSQSPSNKVTEKGKDVELRCDPISGHTALYWYRQSLGQGLEFLIYFQGNSAPDKSGLPSDRFSAERTGGSVSTLTIQRTQQEDSAVYLCASSLLGGGGGETQYFGPGTRLLVL.

Of note for this clonotype: A single base is all that separates this from a far larger clone, so a read error is likely. The chain couples TRBV27 to TRBJ2-3; 11 bases are shared with TRBD1. This CDR3 has 14 residues. From germline, CDR1 is MNHEY and CDR2 SMNVEV (reference sequence). CDR3 coding DNA: TGTGCCAGCAGCTGGACAGGGGGCGGAGAGACCCGGTACTTC. It encodes CASSWTGGGETRYF.

This clonotype has at least ten counts. At one boundary the junction diverges from the germline segment, which might be a read error. This chain uses TRBV13 with TRBJ1-3; no clear D gene. This CDR3 is 16 amino acids long. Germline CDR1 PRHDT, CDR2 FYEKMQ (reference sequence). The CDR3 region is CASSLGGRASGNTIYF. The CDR3 DNA is TGTGCCAGCAGCCTAGGTGGGAGGGCCTCTGGAAACACCATATATTTT.

The sample holds a few counts of this clonotype. A read error is likely here: a far larger clone is one base away. The gene calls are TRBV2 and TRBJ1-1; D is uncertain. Germline CDR1 is SNHLY and CDR2 is FYNNEI. V was cut by 5 bases and J by 11 bases, with 18 bases left in between. The CDR3 runs 13 residues. The CDR3 protein is CASSYESSRPAFF. The CDR3 coding sequence is TGTGCCAGCAGTTACGAAAGCAGCCGACCGGCTTTCTTT.

The chain couples TRBV5-1 to TRBJ1-1, with D possibly being TRBD1 (6 bases). Trimming removed 3 bases from V and 7 bases from J, with 10 bases in between. The CDR3 contains 12 residues. Germline CDR1 is SGHRS and CDR2 is YFSETQ. CDR3 sequence (DNA): TGCGCCAGCAGCTCGTCAGGGGTTGAAGCTTTCTTT. It specifies CASSSSGVEAFF.

In its sample, this clonotype was seen many times. The V gene is TRBV28, the J gene TRBJ2-7; possibly TRBD1 for D (5 bases). The CDR3 totals 13 residues. Trimming left V 6 bases short and J 2 bases short, with 11 bases between. In germline, CDR1 is MDHEN, CDR2 SYDVKM. The CDR3 here is CASSPDRTYEQYF. In DNA, the CDR3 is TGTGCCAGCAGCCCCGACAGAACCTACGAGCAGTACTTC. The entire variable domain, with the rest obtained from reference TRBV28 and TRBJ2-7, is as follows: DVKVTQSSRYLVKRTGEKVFLECVQDMDHENMFWYRQDPGLGLRLIYFSYDVKMKEKGDIPEGYSVSREKKERFSLILESASTNQTSMYLCASSPDRTYEQYFGPGTRLTVT.

This clonotype was seen repeatedly, ten times or more. The gene calls are TRBV7-3 and TRBJ2-2; D unclear. The CDR3 contains 15 residues. V was trimmed by 1 base and J by 1 base, leaving 7 bases between them. The germline CDR1 and CDR2 sequences are SGHTA and FQGTGA. The CDR3 here is CASSLMSQNTGELFF. The DNA for the CDR3 is TGTGCCAGCAGCTTAATGTCGCAGAACACCGGGGAGCTGTTTTTT.

The chain joins TRBV12-3 or TRBV12-4 to TRBJ2-2; 10 nucleotides agree with TRBD1. Trimming took 2 bases from V and 1 from J; bases not matched to a gene: 1. This CDR3 is built from 16 residues. The CDR3 DNA follows: TGTGCCAGCAGTTTAAGGGACAGGGGGAACACCGGGGAGCTGTTTTTT. Its protein product is CASSLRDRGNTGELFF.

This clonotype was recorded many times. The chain carries TRBV7-2 and TRBJ2-7; D is unresolved. V was pared by 5 bases and J by 2 bases, with 16 bases between. The CDR3 loop spans 15 amino acids. Germline-derived CDR1 and CDR2 are SGHTA and FQGNSA. The CDR3 region has the DNA TGTGCCAGCAGCCGAACATCAAGGGTCGCCTACGAGCAGTACTTC. This codes for CASSRTSRVAYEQYF.

This clonotype was observed a handful of times. A much larger clone differs from this one at a single base, so this may be a read error. This chain joins TRBV7-2 and TRBJ2-7; possibly TRBD2 for D (5 bases). Trimming took off 2 bases at V and 3 bases at J, with 11 bases between the two ends. The length of the CDR3 is 14 residues. The germline CDR1 and CDR2 sequences are SGHTA and FQGNSA. The CDR3 nucleotides read TGTGCCAGCAGCTTAACCGGGGATCACTACGAGCAGTACTTC. This sequence encodes CASSLTGDHYEQYF. Complete variable domain (other parts from reference TRBV7-2 and TRBJ2-7): GAGVSQSPSNKVTEKGKDVELRCDPISGHTALYWYRQSLGQGLEFLIYFQGNSAPDKSGLPSDRFSAERTGGSVSTLTIQRTQQEDSAVYLCASSLTGDHYEQYFGPGTRLTVT.

The sample holds a few counts of this clonotype. The V and J genes are TRBV27 and TRBJ2-6; no definite D call. Germline lookup yields CDR1 MNHEY and CDR2 SMNVEV (reference sequence). The CDR3 contains 14 residues. Trimming stripped 1 base from V and 2 bases from J, with 3 bases between. The CDR3 DNA reads as TGTGCCAGCAGTTTATTAACTGGGGCCAACGTCCTGACTTTC. Translated, it gives CASSLLTGANVLTF.

This clonotype was counted ten times or more. V is TRBV18 and J is TRBJ2-7; the D is unclear. The ends were cut back, 0 bases at V and 2 bases at J, with 5 bases in the middle. The CDR3 contains 13 residues. The germline gives CDR1 KGHSH, CDR2 LQKENI. The CDR3 bases are TGTGCCAGCTCACCACCCCAGGCCTACGAGCAGTACTTC. This sequence encodes CASSPPQAYEQYF.

The CDR3 coding sequence is TGCAGTGCTAGAGATGGGCGGGAAGAAAAACTGTTTTTT. Its translation is CSARDGREEKLFF. The chain employs TRBV20-1 and TRBJ1-4; D gene uncertain. Trimming removed 0 bases at V and 8 bases at J, with 10 bases between. The CDR3 runs to 13 residues. The germline V gene has CDR1 DFQATT and CDR2 SNEGSKA (reference sequence).

The V and J genes are TRBV12-3 or TRBV12-4 and TRBJ2-5; 7 bases are shared with TRBD1. The CDR3 has 15 amino acids. V lost 5 bases, J lost 0 bases, and 6 bases stayed unmatched. CDR3 coding DNA: TGTGCCAGCAGTCGGACAGGAACGTACCAAGAGACCCAGTACTTC. The encoded protein is CASSRTGTYQETQYF.

There are many counts of this clonotype. The genes are TRBV6-1 and TRBJ2-4; TRBD1 matches at 7 bases. With V trimmed by 4 bases and J by 0 bases, 9 bases remained unmatched. The CDR3 contains 17 residues. Per germline, CDR1 MNHNS and CDR2 SASEGT. CDR3 residues: CASSARGQDIAKNIQYF. The CDR3 region has the DNA TGTGCCAGCAGTGCAAGGGGGCAGGACATAGCCAAAAACATTCAGTACTTC.

The count of this clonotype is one. A single base separates this from a much larger clone, so it may be a read error. V usage is TRBV7-2 and J usage is TRBJ2-5; 11 nucleotides line up with TRBD2. The CDR3 is 16 amino acids. The V gene's germline CDR1 is SGHTA and CDR2 FQGNSA. The CDR3 DNA reads as TGTGTCAGCAGCTTAACGCTAGCGGGGGGACCTATGGAGCAGTACTTC. It encodes CVSSLTLAGGPMEQYF.

The CDR3 coding sequence is TGTGCCAGCAGCCAACAGGACACAGATACGCAGTATTTT. Its protein is CASSQQDTDTQYF. V gene TRBV7-3 combines with J gene TRBJ2-3; D is possibly TRBD1 (5 bases). Germline CDR1 and CDR2: SGHTA and FQGTGA. The CDR3 has 13 amino acids. The germline V and J ends were trimmed by 5 bases and 2 bases, with 8 bases remaining between them.

This clonotype was found many times. This rearrangement joins TRBV20-1 to TRBJ2-1, with 11 bases lining up with TRBD2. Germline V CDR1 and CDR2: DFQATT, SNEGSKA (reference sequence). This CDR3 region has 14 residues. The J segment lost 7 bases and the V segment lost 4 bases, leaving 6 bases of the junction unmatched. CDR3 DNA: TGCAGTGCTATGCTAGCGGGGGGCGGGAATGAGCAGTTCTTC. Its translation is CSAMLAGGGNEQFF.

This clonotype was seen repeatedly, ten times or more. This sequence joins TRBV30 and TRBJ1-1, with 11 bases aligning to TRBD1. The germline V gene encodes CDR1 GTSNPN and CDR2 SVGIG (reference sequence). The V and J ends lost 4 bases and 4 bases, in that order; junction bases with no gene match: 11. The CDR3 contains 16 residues. CDR3 residues: CAWTLRTGTGGTEAFF. The DNA for the CDR3 is TGTGCCTGGACCCTAAGAACCGGGACAGGGGGCACTGAAGCTTTCTTT. The whole variable domain, filled in from reference TRBV30 and TRBJ1-1, reads SQTIHQWPATLVQPVGSPLSLECTVEGTSNPNLYWYRQAAGRGLQLLFYSVGIGQISSEVPQNLSASRPQDRQFILSSKKLLLSDSGFYLCAWTLRTGTGGTEAFFGQGTRLTVV.

This clonotype was counted only a few times. The chain is built from TRBV6-2 or TRBV6-3 and TRBJ2-3; 15 nucleotides agree with TRBD2. From germline, CDR1 is MNHEY and CDR2 SVGEGT. Losses at the gene ends were 8 bases for V and 4 bases for J; bases not matched to a gene: 7. CDR3 length: 16 residues. The CDR3 region is CASRGLAGGPADTQYF. DNA for the CDR3: TGTGCCAGCCGAGGACTAGCGGGGGGGCCTGCAGATACGCAGTATTTT.

The V gene is TRBV30, the J gene TRBJ2-1; 10 nucleotides agree with TRBD2. The CDR3 contains 16 residues. The germline gives CDR1 GTSNPN, CDR2 SVGIG (reference sequence). V shed 0 bases and J 4 bases; nucleotides not matched to a gene: 6. CDR3 nucleotide sequence: TGTGCCTGGAGTGTACGAAGCGGGGGGGGGTACAATGAGCAGTTCTTC. Translation gives CAWSVRSGGGYNEQFF. Full variable domain (outside the CDR3, taken from reference TRBV30 and TRBJ2-1): SQTIHQWPATLVQPVGSPLSLECTVEGTSNPNLYWYRQAAGRGLQLLFYSVGIGQISSEVPQNLSASRPQDRQFILSSKKLLLSDSGFYLCAWSVRSGGGYNEQFFGPGTRLTVL.

The chain joins TRBV5-1 to TRBJ2-5; 9 bases line up with TRBD2. This CDR3 contains 16 residues. Germline trimming cut 3 bases from V and 0 bases from J; bases unmatched to any gene: 6. Germline lookup yields CDR1 SGHRS and CDR2 YFSETQ. The CDR3 DNA reads TGCGCCAGCAGCTGGGCGGGGGGGACGTACCAAGAGACCCAGTACTTC. Amino acid sequence: CASSWAGGTYQETQYF. Together with reference TRBV5-1 and TRBJ2-5, the CDR3 gives the full variable domain: KAGVTQTPRYLIKTRGQQVTLSCSPISGHRSVSWYQQTPGQGLQFLFEYFSETQRNKGNFPGRFSGRQFSNSRSEMNVSTLELGDSALYLCASSWAGGTYQETQYFGPGTRLLVL.

This clonotype was observed at least ten times. The chain uses TRBV20-1 and TRBJ2-2; unclear D gene. The germline V gene has CDR1 DFQATT and CDR2 SNEGSKA (reference sequence). Between the trimmed V and J ends, which lost 3 bases and 7 bases, there was a span of 15 bases. The CDR3 has 14 amino acids. The CDR3 DNA reads TGCAGTGCTAGCCGGGCCACCTTCAGCGGGGAGCTGTTTTTT. Translation gives CSASRATFSGELFF.

Only a few counts were recorded for this clonotype. This chain links TRBV6-1 with TRBJ1-4; TRBD1 is a possible D gene (5 bases). This CDR3 is built from 19 residues. V was pared by 0 bases and J by 3 bases, with 20 bases between. Germline loops: CDR1 MNHNS, CDR2 SASEGT. The CDR3 loop reads CASSEAETVARLANEKLFF. The CDR3 DNA reads TGTGCCAGCAGTGAAGCGGAGACAGTCGCCCGTTTGGCTAATGAAAAACTGTTTTTT.

In its sample, this clonotype was seen many times. The V call is TRBV9, the J call TRBJ2-2; the D gene could be TRBD1 or TRBD2 (5 bases each). There are 18 residues in the CDR3. V was shortened by 3 bases and J by 5 bases, with 23 bases between the two germline ends. The V gene's germline CDR1 is SGDLS and CDR2 YYNGEE. This CDR3 reads CASSAQSGPILSTGELFF. CDR3 nucleotides: TGTGCCAGCAGCGCCCAGTCGGGACCCATACTTTCTACCGGGGAGCTGTTTTTT.

This clonotype was recorded a few times. The chain has TRBV9 and TRBJ2-7, with D uncertain. This CDR3 contains 11 residues. CDR1 SGDLS and CDR2 YYNGEE come from the germline V gene. The V end lost 7 bases, the J end lost 9 bases, and 14 bases lay between the germline ends. The CDR3 coding sequence is TGTGCCAGCGGAAAAGATGGTAGGCAGTACTTC. This encodes CASGKDGRQYF.

This clonotype showed up just a few times. The chain is built from TRBV4-1 and TRBJ2-1; TRBD2 might be the D (5 bases). The CDR3 covers 15 residues. Germline CDR1 MGHRA, CDR2 YSYEKL. V gave up 0 bases and J gave up 7 bases, with 13 bases separating them. CDR3 DNA: TGCGCCAGCAGCCAAGACGGGAACTATGGGAATGAGCAGTTCTTC. It is translated as CASSQDGNYGNEQFF.

The chain employs TRBV11-2 and TRBJ2-2; D may correspond to TRBD1 or TRBD2 (5 bases each). V dropped 5 bases and J dropped 2 bases, with 18 bases sitting between them. The CDR3 runs to 17 residues. CDR1 and CDR2 from the germline V gene are SGHAT and FQNNGV. The CDR3 coding sequence is TGTGCCAGCAGCCCGGGGACGTGGCAGATTAACACCGGGGAGCTGTTTTTT. It yields the protein CASSPGTWQINTGELFF.

This clonotype has ten or more counts. This chain connects TRBV2 to TRBJ1-5; TRBD1 is a possible D gene (5 bases). V was shortened by 6 bases and J by 4 bases, with 16 bases between the two germline ends. The CDR3 totals 15 residues. Germline V gives CDR1 SNHLY, CDR2 FYNNEI. The CDR3 DNA follows: TGTGCCAGCAGCGCCTCGGGACGGACGAATCAGCCCCAGCATTTT. It is translated as CASSASGRTNQPQHF.